The following is a T cell receptor beta chain sequence with its context. Antigen specificity is unknown. This entry is derived from a study of beta chain features in type 1 diabetes. Overall study: Analysis included about 110 million sorted cells drawn from all samples. The study, taken as a whole, reports: For patients and controls alike, PCR might favor shorter templates to the same degree.

Sequencing targeted expressed TCRB transcripts, as all isolated RNA had been reverse transcribed. Profiled with immunoSEQ multiplex PCR; TCRdb holds only in-frame clones, not every one. This sample carries some 410,000 clones, over 9.5% of them seen once, and the ten largest clones take over 0.035%. Germline assignment: CDR1 KGHSH and CDR2 LQKENI. CDR3 length equals 15 residues. V was clipped by 6 bases and J by 4 bases; unmatched bases: 7. V is TRBV18 and J is TRBJ2-7; 12 bases line up with TRBD1. Sequenced sample: naive CD4+ T cells from blood. The clonotype was recovered from a woman aged 18-29 years in good health. CDR3 amino acids: CASSKGTGGTYEQYF. DNA for the CDR3: TGTGCCAGCTCCAAAGGGACAGGGGGCACGTACGAGCAGTACTTC.